The present T cell receptor beta chain was sequenced within a study of blood T cell repertoires in COVID-19. The overall study: The study drew acute and convalescent COVID-19 samples from the United States, Italy and Spain. Nucleic acid was either cDNA or gDNA, and it came from T cells, B-cell-depleted T cells, or PBMCs.

The CDR3 is 14 amino acids. Germline V gives CDR1 KGHSH, CDR2 LQKENI. Trimming took 4 bases from V and 6 from J, leaving 12 bases between them. Study processing details: Amplification of reference gene primers was used by the study to estimate nucleated cell counts. The assay was immunoSEQ multiplex PCR, and TCRdb's table has in-frame clones only and misses some. The DNA gave D and trimming, while V, J and clone size come from that table. The sample lists about 90,000 clones, around nine tenths seen once, with less than 2% in the top ten. The sequenced sample was peripheral blood. V gene TRBV18 combines with J gene TRBJ2-2, with D perhaps matching TRBD2 (5 bases). The clonotype originates from a man older than 75 with acute or convalescent COVID-19. The CDR3 loop is CASSHERASGELFF. The CDR3 nucleotides are TGTGCCAGCTCACATGAGAGGGCTTCCGGGGAGCTGTTTTTT.